This T cell receptor (beta chain) comes out of a study of long-term antiretroviral therapy in people with HIV. Study-level findings and limits: Transplant donor controls retained higher diversity, though diversity increased after ART. Every time point showed a repertoire led by clones expanded before ART. Control repertoires displayed wider CDR3 length ranges than the HIV repertoires. The blood, collected between the mid-2000s and the late 2010s, was possibly taken under older ART regimens.

The run of the v3.0 immunoSEQ assay was at survey level. The assay was immunoSEQ multiplex PCR, and TCRdb's table has in-frame clones only and misses some. Here the sample spans over 25,000 clones, approximately 78% being singletons. Remarks on this clone: The antigen is unknown.

Source: unsorted PBMCs, taken 3 years after starting antiretroviral therapy. This sequence was found in a man aged 35 to 55 with HIV.

CDR3 DNA: TGTGCCAGCAGCTCAGACACCGGGACTAGAAAGACCCAGTACTTC. Translated, it gives CASSSDTGTRKTQYF. The chain recombines TRBV5-4 with TRBJ2-5, with 8 positions matching TRBD2. J lost 6 bases, V lost 3 bases, and 10 bases had no gene match. This CDR3 spans 15 amino acids. Germline CDR1 is SGHNT and CDR2 is YYREEE (reference sequence).